This entry describes one T cell receptor (beta chain). Its antigen is unidentified. CDR3 length: 15 residues. Trimming at V came to 2 bases and at J to 1 base, leaving 4 bases not matched to a gene. CDR1 and CDR2 from the germline V gene are SGHTA and FQGNSA. The sample originates from a study of T-cell memory formation after mild COVID-19. Study summary: Across donors, TCR clusters were largely donor specific.

Study results and limitations: Pre-infection memory harbored some responding clones, suggesting cross-reactive memory joined. Chiefly within CM and EM were the contracting CD4+ clones; CD8+ ones were within EMRA.

TCRdb reanalysed the 5' RACE reads using MiXCR and keeps one entry per CDR3 protein. The sample gives over 450,000 distinct CDR3 sequences, roughly 20% of which show up once; around 13% is in the top ten. This rearrangement joins TRBV7-2 to TRBJ2-5, with 7 bases that match TRBD2. The sequenced sample was PBMCs or a T cell subset sorted from them (not recorded which). The sequence derives from an adult woman who had mild COVID-19 (a few samples of this study predate the infection). Cell type and time point are not known. The CDR3 reads CASSLMGGTQETQYF. The CDR3 DNA follows: TGTGCCAGCAGCTTAATGGGGGGGACCCAAGAGACCCAGTACTTC.